The 28 T cell receptor beta chains given below trace back to one sample, sequenced in a study of blood T cell repertoires in COVID-19. Clones were sequenced by immunoSEQ multiplex PCR, and TCRdb holds only the in-frame ones, with some missing. The profile shows approximately 500,000 clones, 70% to 90% of them singletons. Sequencing used PBMCs or T cells enriched from blood (not recorded which). These receptors all come from a middle-aged woman who had recovered from COVID-19.

The rearrangement uses TRBV5-6 and TRBJ2-7; a possible D gene is TRBD1 (6 bases). The CDR3 totals 14 residues. Germline loops: CDR1 SGHDT, CDR2 YYEEEE. Trimming took 7 bases from V and 6 from J, leaving 20 bases between them. CDR3: CASYSQGGAREQYF. CDR3 in DNA: TGTGCCAGCTACTCCCAAGGGGGAGCGCGCGAGCAGTACTTC.

CDR3 sequence: CATSDYGSGLAERYTQYF. DNA for the CDR3: TGTGCCACCAGTGATTACGGATCCGGACTAGCGGAGCGATATACGCAGTATTTT. The genes are TRBV24-1 and TRBJ2-3, with 10 bases matching TRBD2. CDR1 is KGHDR and CDR2 is SFDVKD in the germline V gene. After removal of 2 bases from V and 7 bases from J, the junction contained 14 bases not matched to a gene. This CDR3 has 18 amino acids.

The chain links TRBV29-1 to TRBJ2-7; possibly TRBD1 for D (6 bases). Germline V gene sequence: CDR1 SQVTM, CDR2 ANQGSEA. This CDR3 is built from 13 residues. Trimming removed 6 bases at V and 3 bases at J, with 15 bases between. The CDR3 here is CSVRGVQHYEQYF. The CDR3 DNA sequence: TGCAGCGTCAGGGGTGTACAGCACTACGAGCAGTACTTC.

The chain links TRBV10-3 to TRBJ2-1, with 15 bases identical to TRBD2. In germline, CDR1 is ENHRY, CDR2 SYGVKD. CDR3 size: 19 residues. V was clipped by 1 base and J by 6 bases; unmatched bases: 10. This chain's CDR3 is CAISELWTSGRAHGNEQFF. CDR3 in DNA: TGTGCCATCAGTGAGTTATGGACTAGCGGGAGGGCCCACGGCAATGAGCAGTTCTTC.

The chain uses TRBV3-1 (or the pseudogene TRBV3-2) and TRBJ1-4; no clear D gene. Germline lookup yields CDR1 LGHDT and CDR2 YNNKEL (reference sequence). V shed 1 base and J shed 16 bases, with 13 bases lying between them. The CDR3 runs 12 residues. The DNA for the CDR3 is TGTGCCAGCAGCCAAGGAGTATCTTTCCCGTTTTTT. Translation gives CASSQGVSFPFF.

This chain links TRBV9 with TRBJ2-1, with 10 bases fitting TRBD2. Germline assignment: CDR1 SGDLS and CDR2 YYNGEE. V trimming: 5 bases; J trimming: 4 bases; junction bases outside the gene matches: 9. The CDR3 extends over 16 amino acids. CDR3 loop: CASSWIAGGGYNEQFF. The CDR3 DNA follows: TGTGCCAGCAGTTGGATAGCGGGAGGTGGGTACAATGAGCAGTTCTTC.

The chain recombines TRBV7-2 with TRBJ2-7; D is possibly TRBD2 (6 bases). Germline lookup yields CDR1 SGHTA and CDR2 FQGNSA. This CDR3 comprises 14 residues. V was shortened by 5 bases and J by 6 bases, with 17 bases between the two germline ends. The CDR3 region has the DNA TGTGCCAGCAGCCCCCGGGGGTCTCAACTCGAGCAGTACTTC. This encodes CASSPRGSQLEQYF.

J is TRBJ2-2 and V is TRBV6-5; D is perhaps TRBD1 (6 bases). The CDR3 totals 11 residues. Germline V gene lookup returns CDR1 MNHEY and CDR2 SVGAGI. V was clipped by 8 bases and J by 7 bases, with 8 bases between them. The CDR3 bases are TGTGCCAGCGGGGGCGGCGGGGAGCTGTTTTTT. Translated: CASGGGGELFF.

CDR3 DNA: TGTGCCAGCAGCCAAGAGGACTACGTCCCAGATACGCAGTATTTT. Translation: CASSQEDYVPDTQYF. The V and J genes are TRBV14 and TRBJ2-3; possible D gene TRBD2, 6 bases. The V gene lost 0 bases and the J gene lost 4 bases, with 11 bases spanning the gap. Germline V gives CDR1 SGHDN, CDR2 FVKESK. The CDR3 runs to 15 residues.

This clone appeared a few times. V is TRBV6-4 and J is TRBJ2-2, with D possibly matching TRBD1 (5 bases). The V and J ends lost 5 bases and 4 bases respectively, with 11 bases between them. Per the germline V gene, CDR1 is MRHNA and CDR2 is SNTAGT. This CDR3 is built from 14 residues. The CDR3 region has the DNA TGTGCCAGCAGTTATAGGGGCGGCACCGGGGAGCTGTTTTTT. It specifies CASSYRGGTGELFF.

The chain combines TRBV7-9 with TRBJ1-5; the D gene is possibly TRBD1 (6 bases). CDR1 is SEHNR and CDR2 is FQNEAQ in the germline V gene (reference sequence). The V end was cut by 4 bases, the J end by 9 bases, with 13 bases between. The CDR3 is 13 amino acids. For the CDR3, the DNA is TGTGCCAGCAGCTACAGGGAGGGTGGGCCCCAGCATTTT. This encodes CASSYREGGPQHF.

This sequence joins TRBV4-3 and TRBJ1-5; D is perhaps TRBD1 (5 bases). The CDR3 consists of 15 residues. Germline-derived CDR1 and CDR2 are LGHNA and YSLEER. The ends were cut back, 0 bases at V and 3 bases at J, with 9 bases in the middle. The CDR3 coding sequence is TGCGCCAGCAGCCAAGATCCAGGGCTCAATCAGCCCCAGCATTTT. Translation: CASSQDPGLNQPQHF.

For the CDR3, the DNA is TGTGCCAGCACGTTAGCGGGAGGGTACGAGCAGTACTTC. Residues: CASTLAGGYEQYF. V and J are TRBV2 and TRBJ2-7; 11 nucleotides agree with TRBD2. The CDR3 loop spans 13 amino acids. V gave up 7 bases and J gave up 4 bases; unmatched junction bases: 3. Germline CDR1 reads SNHLY; CDR2 reads FYNNEI.

The rearrangement uses TRBV5-6 and TRBJ1-6; D is possibly TRBD1 (6 bases). Trimming shortened V by 6 bases and J by 0 bases, and 13 bases separated the two germline ends. The CDR3 extends over 16 amino acids. Germline values: CDR1 SGHDT, CDR2 YYEEEE. CDR3 in amino acids: CASTYRESSYNSPLHF. DNA of the CDR3: TGTGCCAGCACCTACAGGGAGAGCTCCTATAATTCACCCCTCCACTTT.

The V call is TRBV19, the J call TRBJ1-1; possibly TRBD1 for D (5 bases). Per the germline V gene, CDR1 is LNHDA and CDR2 is SQIVND (reference sequence). V was cut by 2 bases and J by 3 bases, with 10 bases left in between. The CDR3 covers 14 residues. The CDR3 region has the DNA TGTGCCAGTAGTATATTTGCGGGGCACACTGAAGCTTTCTTT. It translates to CASSIFAGHTEAFF.

V gene TRBV6-5 combines with J gene TRBJ2-7; TRBD1 aligns across 7 bases. Per the germline V gene, CDR1 is MNHEY and CDR2 is SVGAGI. The J segment lost 2 bases and the V segment lost 9 bases, leaving 7 bases of the junction unmatched. The CDR3 has 13 amino acids. The CDR3 spells CASRQGVPYEQYF. The CDR3 nucleotides are TGTGCCAGTCGACAGGGAGTACCCTACGAGCAGTACTTC.

The J gene is TRBJ2-3, the V gene TRBV3-1 (or the pseudogene TRBV3-2); 12 bases map to TRBD2. V lost 4 bases and J lost 1; bases outside the gene matches: 6. The CDR3 length is 17 residues. Per the germline V gene, CDR1 is LGHDT and CDR2 is YNNKEL (reference sequence). The CDR3 loop reads CASSPGRTSGGTDTQYF. CDR3 DNA sequence: TGTGCCAGCAGCCCCGGTCGGACTAGCGGGGGCACAGATACGCAGTATTTT.

The CDR3 here is CATSDGGEEYNQPQHF. The CDR3 nucleotides are TGTGCCACCAGTGATGGAGGGGAAGAGTACAATCAGCCCCAGCATTTT. The V gene is TRBV24-1, the J gene TRBJ1-5; D is perhaps TRBD1 (5 bases). This CDR3 comprises 16 residues. The germline V and J ends were trimmed by 3 bases and 3 bases, with 14 bases remaining between them. Germline CDR1 reads KGHDR; CDR2 reads SFDVKD.

This CDR3 reads CASSTPDRAGYGYTF. Here the CDR3 DNA reads TGTGCCAGTAGTACCCCGGACAGGGCCGGCTATGGCTACACCTTC. This chain links TRBV19 with TRBJ1-2; TRBD1 matches at 8 bases. With 4 bases clipped from V and 4 bases from J, the junction kept 8 bases outside the gene matches. Germline lookup yields CDR1 LNHDA and CDR2 SQIVND (reference sequence). The CDR3 has 15 amino acids.

This clone turned up a few times. The chain joins TRBV5-4 to TRBJ2-2, with TRBD2 matching 9 bases. CDR1 is SGHNT, CDR2 YYREEE, per germline (reference sequence). With V trimmed by 3 bases and J by 2 bases, 5 bases remained unmatched. The CDR3 has 16 residues. CDR3 sequence reads: CASSWATSGNTGELFF. The CDR3 DNA sequence: TGTGCCAGCAGCTGGGCGACTAGCGGAAACACCGGGGAGCTGTTTTTT. Combining the CDR3 with reference TRBV5-4 and TRBJ2-2 gives the whole variable domain ETGVTQSPTHLIKTRGQQVTLRCSSQSGHNTVSWYQQALGQGPQFIFQYYREEENGRGNFPPRFSGLQFPNYSSELNVNALELDDSALYLCASSWATSGNTGELFFGEGSRLTVL.

DNA for the CDR3: TGCAGCGTTGAGGAGTCAGGGTTAAAAGTCCTGACTTTC. The encoded protein is CSVEESGLKVLTF. The rearrangement joins TRBV29-1 to TRBJ2-6; maybe TRBD1 (5 bases). V dropped 3 bases and J dropped 13 bases, with 16 bases sitting between them. CDR3 length equals 13 residues. The germline gives CDR1 SQVTM, CDR2 ANQGSEA.

The chain recombines TRBV6-2 or TRBV6-3 with TRBJ2-1, with D unresolved. V lost 5 bases to trimming and J lost 10 bases, with 21 bases between them. From germline, CDR1 is MNHEY and CDR2 SVGEGT. This CDR3 has 15 residues. The CDR3 protein is CASSHDIATKKEQFF. DNA for the CDR3: TGTGCCAGCAGTCATGATATTGCGACAAAAAAAGAGCAGTTCTTC.

The chain carries TRBV5-8 and TRBJ2-6; 8 bases are a match to TRBD1. Germline V gene data show CDR1 as SGHTS and CDR2 as YDEGEE. The V and J ends lost 1 base and 1 base, in that order; junction bases with no gene match: 7. The CDR3 is made up of 18 amino acids. The CDR3 protein is CASSLQGRGQSGANVLTF. Here the CDR3 DNA reads TGTGCCAGCAGCTTGCAGGGCAGGGGGCAGTCTGGGGCCAACGTCCTGACTTTC.

Here the CDR3 reads CASAQSTGAFNQPQHF. The CDR3 coding sequence is TGCGCCAGCGCCCAAAGTACAGGGGCTTTCAATCAGCCCCAGCATTTT. The V and J genes are TRBV10-2 and TRBJ1-5; 7 bases are a match to TRBD1. The CDR3 consists of 16 residues. After removal of 8 bases from V and 3 bases from J, the junction contained 13 bases not matched to a gene. Germline V CDR1 and CDR2: WSHSY, SAAADI.

The sample holds one count of this clone. The V gene is TRBV12-3 or TRBV12-4, the J gene TRBJ1-5; D not resolved. The CDR3 has 13 residues. Trimming shortened V by 5 bases and J by 7 bases, and 12 bases separated the two germline ends. In nucleotides, the CDR3 is TGTGCCAGCAGTCCCTCTTCTAAGCAGCCCCAGCATTTT. Translated, it gives CASSPSSKQPQHF.

The chain joins TRBV11-3 to TRBJ2-7, with 9 bases lining up with TRBD1. This CDR3 is built from 17 residues. Germline trimming cut 5 bases from V and 7 bases from J; bases unmatched to any gene: 18. Germline assignment: CDR1 SGHNT and CDR2 YENEEA. CDR3 nucleotides: TGTGCCAGCAGCCGGCGTGTCGCACAGGGGGCGGTGAGGGAGCAGTACTTC. Translation: CASSRRVAQGAVREQYF.

This chain uses TRBV2 with TRBJ1-4, with 7 bases matching TRBD1. The CDR3 totals 16 residues. Germline CDR1 and CDR2: SNHLY and FYNNEI. The V and J ends lost 2 bases and 0 bases, in that order; junction bases with no gene match: 3. In DNA form, the CDR3 reads TGTGCCAGCAGTGAAACAGGGGCTGCAACTAATGAAAAACTGTTTTTT. It yields the protein CASSETGAATNEKLFF.

The rearrangement links TRBV4-3 to TRBJ1-3; D gene unclear. The germline V gene has CDR1 LGHNA and CDR2 YSLEER. Trimming pared 0 bases from V and 0 bases from J, leaving 12 bases between. This CDR3 spans 17 amino acids. CDR3: CASSQDRERHSGNTIYF. In DNA form, the CDR3 reads TGCGCCAGCAGCCAAGACCGGGAGAGACACTCTGGAAACACCATATATTTT.